Detailed here is one T cell receptor beta chain. Its antigen remains unknown. This sample was included in a study of response to subunit inactivated influenza vaccine. Study outcomes and limitations: Each seasonal flu vaccination may recruit only limited new T cells, authors suggested.

Each CDR3 protein gets one entry after TCRdb re-called the RT-PCR reads with MiXCR. The data show 500,000 to 600,000 distinct CDR3 sequences, approximately 15% seen once. The TCR comes from a man aged 50 to 75 who received an inactivated influenza vaccine. The sequencing used CD4+ T cells sorted from PBMCs, collected roughly 24 months after vaccination.

The DNA of the CDR3 is TGTGCCAGCAGTGGGGACGGAAATGAGCAGTTCTTC. It encodes CASSGDGNEQFF. The rearrangement uses TRBV2 and TRBJ2-1; possibly TRBD1 or TRBD2 for D (5 bases each). The CDR3 consists of 12 residues. Trimming pared 4 bases from V and 7 bases from J, leaving 8 bases between. CDR1 is SNHLY, CDR2 FYNNEI, per germline.